Below, 17 T cell receptor beta chains from the same sample are listed, as sequenced in a study of a mutant IDH1 vaccine in newly diagnosed glioma. Method: immunoSEQ multiplex PCR; TCRdb's copy keeps in-frame clones and lacks some. The sample contains approximately 38,000 clones, 70% to 90% of which appear only once. Documented time point: week 5, during vaccination. All doses held 300 ug of mutant IDH1 20-mer peptide, with topical imiquimod. No antigen has been assigned to these receptors. The sample here was PBMCs, taken from a glioma patient whose treatment included an IDH1 peptide vaccine. These receptors were obtained from a man aged 40-49 years with glioma.

The genes are TRBV5-1 and TRBJ2-2; no reliable D call. Germline loops: CDR1 SGHRS, CDR2 YFSETQ. The CDR3 runs 12 residues. Deletions cut 2 bases from V and 17 bases from J, with 16 bases between. The CDR3 DNA reads TGCGCCAGCAGCTTCGACCAGACTGCTCGCTTTTTT. Translating gives CASSFDQTARFF.

The chain joins TRBV13 to TRBJ2-7; either TRBD1 or TRBD2 may fit D (5 bases each). Germline V CDR1 and CDR2: PRHDT, FYEKMQ (reference sequence). V was clipped by 6 bases and J by 3 bases, with 12 bases between them. The CDR3 consists of 13 residues. CDR3 sequence: CASSPGPNYEQYF. CDR3 sequence (DNA): TGTGCCAGCAGTCCGGGACCAAACTACGAGCAGTACTTC.

As for this clone: This may come from a read error, since a much larger clone is one base off. The CDR3: CAGRADVSGHSNQPQHF. CDR3 DNA: TGTGCCGGCAGAGCGGATGTTTCGGGCCATAGCAATCAGCCCCAGCATTTT. The chain carries TRBV2 and TRBJ1-5; D remains unclear. CDR3 length: 17 amino acids. In germline, CDR1 is SNHLY, CDR2 FYNNEI.

The V and J genes are TRBV14 and TRBJ1-4; the D is unclear. Germline V gene data show CDR1 as SGHDN and CDR2 as FVKESK. V lost 1 base and J 4 bases, leaving 7 bases between the germline ends. The CDR3 totals 14 residues. In DNA form, the CDR3 reads TGTGCCAGCAGCCAAGGGCAGAGTAATGAAAAACTGTTTTTT. It codes for CASSQGQSNEKLFF.

The chain is built from TRBV9 and TRBJ2-2, with TRBD2 as a possible D gene (6 bases). The V gene's germline CDR1 is SGDLS and CDR2 YYNGEE. V lost 4 bases and J lost 7, with 17 bases in between. CDR3 length: 15 amino acids. The CDR3, as DNA: TGTGCCAGCAGCCTGGGGGAGGTGGATGGCGGGGAGCTGTTTTTT. This codes for CASSLGEVDGGELFF.

This clone was found a few times. V is TRBV7-9 and J is TRBJ2-2; D gene unclear. Between the trimmed V and J ends, which lost 1 base and 4 bases, there was a span of 10 bases. The CDR3 is 15 amino acids. Per the germline V gene, CDR1 is SEHNR and CDR2 is FQNEAQ (reference sequence). The CDR3 DNA reads TGTGCCAGCAGCTTAGGATTGTCTGGCACCGGGGAGCTGTTTTTT. It yields the protein CASSLGLSGTGELFF.

The chain has TRBV28 and TRBJ2-7, with D tentatively TRBD1 (6 bases). The CDR3 contains 12 residues. V dropped 8 bases and J dropped 6 bases, with 14 bases sitting between them. Germline CDR1 and CDR2: MDHEN and SYDVKM. As DNA, the CDR3 is TGTGCCAGCGGAACAGGGTCTGGCGAGCAGTACTTC. Its translation is CASGTGSGEQYF.

The rearrangement links TRBV7-9 to TRBJ1-1; TRBD1 aligns across 7 bases. V gave up 10 bases and J gave up 3 bases; unmatched junction bases: 11. The CDR3 contains 14 residues. The germline V gene encodes CDR1 SEHNR and CDR2 FQNEAQ (reference sequence). Here the CDR3 reads CAIFLTGWDTEAFF. In DNA, the CDR3 is TGTGCCATCTTCTTGACAGGGTGGGACACTGAAGCTTTCTTT.

The rearrangement links TRBV27 to TRBJ2-7; perhaps TRBD2 as D (5 bases). The CDR3 totals 13 residues. The V end was cut by 7 bases, the J end by 6 bases, with 16 bases between. CDR1 is MNHEY and CDR2 is SMNVEV in the germline V gene (reference sequence). DNA of the CDR3: TGTGCCAGCACCCCCAGCGAGGGCTGCGAGCAGTACTTC. Translation gives CASTPSEGCEQYF.

V and J are TRBV5-4 and TRBJ2-3, with a possible D match to TRBD2 (5 bases). The V gene lost 4 bases and the J gene lost 2 bases, with 11 bases spanning the gap. Germline CDR1 reads SGHNT; CDR2 reads YYREEE (reference sequence). The CDR3 sequence is 14 residues long. The CDR3 protein is CASSPWTLTDTQYF. The CDR3 DNA is TGTGCCAGCAGCCCGTGGACTCTCACAGATACGCAGTATTTT.

The rearrangement uses TRBV6-4 and TRBJ2-2, with a weak D call TRBD1 (5 bases). This CDR3 region has 15 residues. Trimming stripped 5 bases from V and 4 bases from J, with 14 bases between. Germline V gene sequence: CDR1 MRHNA, CDR2 SNTAGT. Here the CDR3 DNA reads TGTGCCAGCAGTTCGACAGACCCGATCACCGGGGAGCTGTTTTTT. It encodes CASSSTDPITGELFF.

The chain is built from TRBV7-8 and TRBJ2-4; TRBD1 agrees at 10 bases. Per the germline V gene, CDR1 is SGHVS and CDR2 is FQNEAQ. V dropped 5 bases and J dropped 1; count of bases not matched to a gene: 8. The CDR3 runs to 17 residues. CDR3 coding DNA: TGTGCCAGCAGCGCCCGACAGGGGGCGCGGGCCAAAAACATTCAGTACTTC. Its protein is CASSARQGARAKNIQYF.

The count of this clone is one. V usage is TRBV19 and J usage is TRBJ1-1, with D maybe TRBD1 (6 bases). Germline lookup yields CDR1 LNHDA and CDR2 SQIVND (reference sequence). V lost 3 bases and J 2 bases, leaving 19 bases between the germline ends. There are 17 residues in the CDR3. The CDR3 nucleotides read TGTGCCAGTAGTATTCGCCGACAGGCGGCCCCAAACACTGAAGCTTTCTTT. It translates to CASSIRRQAAPNTEAFF.

The chain uses TRBV29-1 and TRBJ2-4; TRBD2 might be the D (6 bases). The CDR3 contains 15 residues. The ends were cut back, 3 bases at V and 1 base at J, with 13 bases in the middle. Germline CDR1 reads SQVTM; CDR2 reads ANQGSEA. CDR3: CSVDGVGGAKNIQYF. The DNA for the CDR3 is TGCAGCGTTGATGGGGTTGGGGGGGCCAAAAACATTCAGTACTTC.

The chain employs TRBV27 and TRBJ2-5; D is unresolved. Germline-derived CDR1 and CDR2 are MNHEY and SMNVEV (reference sequence). Trimming cost V 3 bases and J 3 bases, with 14 bases left between them. This CDR3 has 15 amino acids. The CDR3 DNA reads TGTGCCAGCAGTTTCGGCAGATCTAGGAAAGAGACCCAGTACTTC. As protein: CASSFGRSRKETQYF.

The V and J genes are TRBV7-2 and TRBJ2-3, with 9 nucleotides matching TRBD2. Trimming cost V 5 bases and J 0 bases; bases outside gene matches: 6. The CDR3 is 16 amino acids. Germline V CDR1 and CDR2: SGHTA, FQGNSA. This CDR3 is CASSLTSGTSTDTQYF. CDR3 nucleotides: TGTGCCAGCAGCCTGACTAGCGGCACTAGCACAGATACGCAGTATTTT.

The chain carries TRBV19 and TRBJ2-1, with TRBD2 matching 8 bases. The ends lost 0 bases at V and 9 bases at J; junction bases unmatched: 7. Germline V gives CDR1 LNHDA, CDR2 SQIVND (reference sequence). This CDR3 is built from 15 residues. CDR3 residues: CASSIDHGRAVEQFF. The CDR3 bases are TGTGCCAGTAGTATAGATCACGGGAGGGCCGTTGAGCAGTTCTTC.